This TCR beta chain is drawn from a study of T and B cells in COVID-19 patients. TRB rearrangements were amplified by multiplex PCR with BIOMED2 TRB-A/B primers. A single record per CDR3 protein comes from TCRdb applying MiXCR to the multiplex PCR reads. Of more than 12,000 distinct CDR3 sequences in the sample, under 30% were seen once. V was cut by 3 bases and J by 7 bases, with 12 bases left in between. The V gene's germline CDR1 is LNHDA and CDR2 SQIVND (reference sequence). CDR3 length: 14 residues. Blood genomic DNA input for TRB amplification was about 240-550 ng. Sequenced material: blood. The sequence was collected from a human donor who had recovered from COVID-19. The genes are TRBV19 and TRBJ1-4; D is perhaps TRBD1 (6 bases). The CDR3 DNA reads TGTGCCAGTAGTATTGGACAGTCTAGTGAAAAACTGTTTTTT. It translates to CASSIGQSSEKLFF.